This T cell receptor beta chain is from a study of blood T cells in healthy people across ages. Study-wide results and caveats: The study lacked donor CMV status, which possibly confounded expanded clonotype changes.

The sample holds a few counts of this clonotype. Its antigen is not identified. The use of a sample-barcoded 5' primer and a J-beta primer mix characterized a second PCR of about 6 to 11 cycles. TCRdb reprocessed the 5' RACE reads with MiXCR, giving one entry per CDR3 protein. The profile shows over 950,000 distinct CDR3 sequences, roughly 47% of them singletons. Sequencing used blood. This sequence originates from a woman aged 55-70 years in good health.

In DNA, the CDR3 is TGCAGTGCTAGAGATCTCAGGTATAATGAGCAGTTCTTC. The encoded protein is CSARDLRYNEQFF. The V gene is TRBV20-1, the J gene TRBJ2-1, with D uncertain. Germline V gene sequence: CDR1 DFQATT, CDR2 SNEGSKA (reference sequence). This CDR3 is built from 13 residues. V gave up 0 bases and J gave up 7 bases, with 10 bases separating them.